This TCR beta chain came from a study of blood T cell repertoires in COVID-19. For the study at large: Italy, Spain and the United States were the sources of the convalescent and acute COVID-19 samples. From T cells, B-cell-depleted T cells, or PBMCs came the material, which was cDNA or gDNA.

Source study methods: Estimates of nucleated cell counts were drawn from the amplification of reference gene primers. Sequencing was performed with immunoSEQ multiplex PCR; in TCRdb, only in-frame clones are kept and a portion is missing. The D gene and trimming were derived from the DNA, and the V and J assignments and clone size from that table. The table lists roughly 250,000 clones, about 90% of them singletons. Deletions cut 6 bases from V and 4 bases from J, with 10 bases between. Germline CDR1 is MDHEN and CDR2 is SYDVKM. The CDR3 contains 13 residues. Patients in Seattle were enrolled during active infection, then followed longitudinally.

The V call is TRBV28, the J call TRBJ1-3; D is undetermined. The specimen sequenced was peripheral blood. This TCR came from a woman aged 25 to 39 with COVID-19, enrolled during active disease. CDR3 sequence reads: CASSLRGGNTIYF. Here the CDR3 DNA reads TGTGCCAGCAGCCTGAGAGGCGGAAACACCATATATTTT.